The 24 T cell receptor beta chains reported below all come from one sample, sequenced in a study of cytomegalovirus exposure and HLA in healthy donors. A multiplex PCR was run with 60 Vbeta primers and 13 Jbeta primers. Data came from immunoSEQ multiplex PCR; TCRdb stores just in-frame clones and leaves some out. The sample contains about 76,000 clones, roughly 78% of which appear only once. Sample: PBMCs. The receptor set was obtained from a man between 25 and 39 years old in good health and CMV-seronegative.

This chain links TRBV2 with TRBJ2-5; 7 positions match TRBD1. The germline V gene has CDR1 SNHLY and CDR2 FYNNEI. The CDR3 is 15 residues long. Trimming at V came to 8 bases and at J to 4 bases, leaving 13 bases not matched to a gene. CDR3 loop: CASLPGQYKGETQYF. DNA for the CDR3: TGTGCCAGCCTCCCGGGACAGTACAAGGGAGAGACCCAGTACTTC.

This clone showed up just a few times. The chain has TRBV4-3 and TRBJ2-7, with D unresolved. V lost 4 bases, J lost 1 base, and 14 bases lay in between. CDR3 length equals 15 residues. CDR1 is LGHNA and CDR2 is YSLEER in the germline V gene. The CDR3 bases are TGCGCCAGCAGCCCCTTGCCCGGAGTATCCTACGAGCAGTACTTC. Protein product: CASSPLPGVSYEQYF.

The rearrangement links TRBV11-2 to TRBJ2-7; 11 nucleotides match TRBD2. Germline assignment: CDR1 SGHAT and CDR2 FQNNGV. V was pared by 2 bases and J by 0 bases, with 6 bases of the junction left unmatched. The CDR3 is made up of 17 amino acids. CDR3 bases: TGTGCCAGCAGCTTACTTACTAGCGGGAGAGTCTCCTACGAGCAGTACTTC. This translates into CASSLLTSGRVSYEQYF.

The chain has TRBV29-1 and TRBJ2-1; 7 positions agree with TRBD1. The length of the CDR3 is 11 residues. With 4 bases clipped from V and 15 bases from J, the junction kept 9 bases outside the gene matches. Germline V gives CDR1 SQVTM, CDR2 ANQGSEA. The CDR3 coding sequence is TGCAGCGTTGTAAGAGGGGGCTTATGGTTCTTC. Its protein is CSVVRGGLWFF.

The V and J genes are TRBV6-5 and TRBJ1-1; 8 bases are shared with TRBD1. The CDR3 has 14 amino acids. From germline, CDR1 is MNHEY and CDR2 SVGAGI. V lost 1 base, J lost 3 bases, and 1 base stayed unmatched. The CDR3 DNA reads TGTGCCAGCAGTTACTACAGGGGGGACACTGAAGCTTTCTTT. As protein: CASSYYRGDTEAFF.

The chain employs TRBV4-2 and TRBJ2-1; TRBD1 matches at 7 bases. Germline assignment: CDR1 LGHNA and CDR2 YNFKEQ. The trim removed 0 bases at V and 9 bases at J, leaving 2 bases unmatched. The CDR3 runs 13 residues. The CDR3 spells CASSQDPGGEQFF. In DNA form, the CDR3 reads TGTGCCAGCAGCCAAGATCCAGGGGGTGAGCAGTTCTTC.

The rearrangement uses TRBV28 and TRBJ1-1, with TRBD1 as a possible D gene (5 bases). V lost 6 bases and J 3 bases, leaving 8 bases between the germline ends. CDR1 and CDR2 from the germline V gene are MDHEN and SYDVKM. The CDR3 covers 12 residues. CDR3 sequence reads: CASRGGDTEAFF. In DNA form, the CDR3 reads TGTGCCAGCAGGGGAGGGGACACTGAAGCTTTCTTT.

V is TRBV19 and J is TRBJ2-6; D is possibly TRBD2 (6 bases). Trimming stripped 1 base from V and 0 bases from J, with 16 bases between. This CDR3 has 19 residues. Germline CDR1 reads LNHDA; CDR2 reads SQIVND (reference sequence). CDR3 amino acids: CASSIGPVRTTSGANVLTF. CDR3 bases: TGTGCCAGTAGTATAGGCCCGGTACGGACTACCTCTGGGGCCAACGTCCTGACTTTC.

This chain joins TRBV7-6 and TRBJ2-1; D ambiguous. The V end lost 2 bases, the J end lost 5 bases, and 13 bases lay between the germline ends. Looked up from germline, CDR1 is SGHVS and CDR2 is FNYEAQ. This CDR3 comprises 15 residues. The CDR3 spells CASSLTPSRNNEQFF. CDR3 in DNA: TGTGCCAGCAGCTTAACCCCTTCCAGGAACAATGAGCAGTTCTTC. The full variable domain, in which reference TRBV7-6 and TRBJ2-1 provide the parts outside the CDR3, is GAGVSQSPRYKVTKRGQDVALRCDPISGHVSLYWYRQALGQGPEFLTYFNYEAQQDKSGLPNDRFSAERPEGSISTLTIQRTEQRDSAMYRCASSLTPSRNNEQFFGPGTRLTVL.

The V and J genes are TRBV5-1 and TRBJ2-1; D is perhaps TRBD2 (6 bases). Looked up from germline, CDR1 is SGHRS and CDR2 is YFSETQ. Trimming left V 3 bases short and J 10 bases short, with 14 bases between. The CDR3 totals 13 residues. This CDR3 is CASSYYQRGEQFF. The CDR3 DNA reads TGCGCCAGCAGCTATTACCAACGGGGGGAGCAGTTCTTC.

The chain is built from TRBV7-2 and TRBJ2-5, with 8 nucleotides matching TRBD1. Germline V gene lookup returns CDR1 SGHTA and CDR2 FQGNSA. Trimming removed 3 bases from V and 4 bases from J; junction bases left unmatched: 4. This CDR3 has 14 amino acids. CDR3 protein: CASSFNQGAETQYF. CDR3 in DNA: TGTGCCAGCAGCTTTAACCAGGGGGCAGAGACCCAGTACTTC.

V usage is TRBV27 and J usage is TRBJ2-7; 11 bases are shared with TRBD2. CDR3 size: 15 residues. Looked up from germline, CDR1 is MNHEY and CDR2 is SMNVEV (reference sequence). V lost 3 bases, J lost 4 bases, and 5 bases stayed unmatched. In DNA, the CDR3 is TGTGCCAGCAGTTTCCGACTAGCGGGACTTTACGAGCAGTACTTC. It yields the protein CASSFRLAGLYEQYF.

The chain links TRBV29-1 to TRBJ2-7, with TRBD1 matching over 9 bases. The length of the CDR3 is 14 residues. V lost 0 bases and J lost 6; bases outside the gene matches: 6. CDR1 SQVTM and CDR2 ANQGSEA come from the germline V gene. CDR3 sequence reads: CSVEDRTGVREQYF. In nucleotides, the CDR3 is TGCAGCGTTGAAGATAGGACAGGGGTACGCGAGCAGTACTTC.

The chain is built from TRBV27 and TRBJ1-6; D is unclear. The V gene lost 5 bases and the J gene lost 7 bases, with 9 bases spanning the gap. CDR1 MNHEY and CDR2 SMNVEV come from the germline V gene (reference sequence). This CDR3 has 13 residues. The CDR3 is CASSRDLNSPLHF. The CDR3 DNA reads TGTGCCAGCAGTAGAGATCTAAATTCACCCCTCCACTTT.

The CDR3 region has the DNA TGTGCCTGGAGTGTACAGGTAGCGGTCCTTTACAATGAGCAGTTCTTC. This codes for CAWSVQVAVLYNEQFF. This chain uses TRBV30 with TRBJ2-1, with a tentative D call TRBD2 (6 bases). Germline loops: CDR1 GTSNPN, CDR2 SVGIG (reference sequence). CDR3 length: 16 amino acids. The V end lost 0 bases, the J end lost 4 bases, and 16 bases lay between the germline ends.

The chain has TRBV27 and TRBJ2-1, with 8 bases fitting TRBD2. Per germline, CDR1 MNHEY and CDR2 SMNVEV (reference sequence). The CDR3 spans 16 residues. Trimming removed 6 bases from V and 7 bases from J; junction bases left unmatched: 14. The chain's CDR3 is CASRSGLAAPLNEQFF. CDR3 nucleotide sequence: TGTGCCAGCAGATCCGGACTAGCAGCACCTTTAAATGAGCAGTTCTTC.

The chain couples TRBV27 to TRBJ2-1, with 11 bases lining up with TRBD2. Germline lookup yields CDR1 MNHEY and CDR2 SMNVEV (reference sequence). This CDR3 has 15 residues. The junction had 9 bases not matched to a gene; V was cut back by 4 bases and J by 10 bases. As DNA, the CDR3 is TGTGCCAGCAGTTCCCGGCTAGCGGGAGGTCCGGAGCAGTTCTTC. Translation gives CASSSRLAGGPEQFF.

The CDR3 sequence is CASSLEAATPGNQPQHF. The DNA for the CDR3 is TGTGCCAGCAGCTTAGAGGCTGCGACTCCGGGCAATCAGCCCCAGCATTTT. The chain links TRBV7-6 to TRBJ1-5, with D hard to call. Trimming removed 1 base at V and 2 bases at J, with 15 bases between. This CDR3 region has 17 residues. Germline-derived CDR1 and CDR2 are SGHVS and FNYEAQ.

About this clone itself: The identical CDR3 is also encoded by other nucleotide sequences in the sample. The chain joins TRBV7-3 to TRBJ2-3, with D tentatively TRBD1 (6 bases). The CDR3 totals 15 residues. V was cut by 2 bases and J by 6 bases, with 15 bases left in between. Germline CDR1 reads SGHTA; CDR2 reads FQGTGA. In DNA form, the CDR3 reads TGTGCCAGCAGCTTAGGCAGGGGACGCATGGATACGCAGTATTTT. Protein product: CASSLGRGRMDTQYF.

V usage is TRBV11-3 and J usage is TRBJ2-7, with 7 bases identical to TRBD1. Germline V gene sequence: CDR1 SGHNT, CDR2 YENEEA. Losses at the gene ends were 5 bases for V and 6 bases for J; bases not matched to a gene: 7. This CDR3 spans 13 amino acids. The CDR3 spells CASSRQGGGEQYF. CDR3 coding DNA: TGTGCCAGCAGCCGACAGGGCGGAGGCGAGCAGTACTTC.

This clone has just a few counts. V and J are TRBV6-6 and TRBJ1-1; D is possibly TRBD1 (6 bases). The CDR3 has 14 residues. V was cut by 4 bases and J by 11 bases, with 20 bases left in between. The germline gives CDR1 MNHNY, CDR2 SVGAGI (reference sequence). The CDR3 DNA follows: TGTGCCAGCAGTTTAGGACAGCTTGGATCCGGGGCTTTCTTT. Amino acids: CASSLGQLGSGAFF.

V is TRBV7-2 and J is TRBJ2-7, with unresolved D. The CDR3 loop spans 13 amino acids. From germline, CDR1 is SGHTA and CDR2 FQGNSA. The germline V and J ends were trimmed by 1 base and 5 bases, with 9 bases remaining between them. The CDR3 is CASSLVRGDEQYF. The CDR3 region has the DNA TGTGCCAGCAGCTTAGTAAGAGGCGACGAGCAGTACTTC.

The chain is built from TRBV19 and TRBJ2-3; 14 bases are shared with TRBD2. The CDR3 spans 18 residues. Per germline, CDR1 LNHDA and CDR2 SQIVND (reference sequence). V lost 4 bases to trimming and J lost 4 bases; unmatched junction nucleotides: 10. DNA of the CDR3: TGTGCCAGTAGTACTTCGGGACTAGCGGGAGTGTCTCCAGATACGCAGTATTTT. Protein sequence: CASSTSGLAGVSPDTQYF.

V and J are TRBV4-1 and TRBJ2-1, with D hard to call. The V and J ends lost 6 bases and 1 base respectively, with 13 bases between them. The germline V gene encodes CDR1 MGHRA and CDR2 YSYEKL. This CDR3 spans 15 amino acids. CDR3: CASSHTESSYNEQFF. The CDR3 bases are TGCGCCAGCAGTCATACAGAGAGTTCCTACAATGAGCAGTTCTTC.